This TCR beta chain was sequenced for a study of blood T cell repertoires in COVID-19. Germline loops: CDR1 MRHNA, CDR2 SNTAGT. Germline trimming cut 6 bases from V and 4 bases from J; bases unmatched to any gene: 5. The CDR3 is made up of 13 amino acids. In the original workflow: Reference gene primer amplification gave estimated nucleated cell counts. Sequencing was performed with immunoSEQ multiplex PCR; in TCRdb, only in-frame clones are kept and a portion is missing. V and J calls and clone size come straight from that table; D and trimming were deduced from the DNA. Among 450,000 to 500,000 clones listed, roughly nine tenths were seen once.

The gene calls are TRBV6-4 and TRBJ1-2, with 7 bases lining up with TRBD1. Sequencing was performed on PBMCs or T cells enriched from blood (not recorded which). The clonotype was recovered from an older woman who had recovered from COVID-19. This CDR3 reads CASRTGKGYGYTF. The CDR3 region has the DNA TGTGCCAGCAGGACAGGGAAAGGCTATGGCTACACCTTC.